Shown below are 11 T cell receptor beta chains from a single sample sequenced in a study of blood T cell repertoires in COVID-19. Sequencing was performed with immunoSEQ multiplex PCR; in TCRdb, only in-frame clones are kept and a portion is missing. The sample consists of some 150,000 clones, less than 85% of them appearing once. Sequencing input: peripheral blood. All receptors derive from an elderly woman in a cohort sampled during active or convalescent COVID-19.

The rearrangement links TRBV11-2 to TRBJ1-1, with TRBD1 identical over 11 bases. V lost 5 bases and J lost 0; bases outside the gene matches: 5. The CDR3 length is 16 residues. CDR1 is SGHAT and CDR2 is FQNNGV in the germline V gene. Here the CDR3 reads CASSRDRGVMNTEAFF. The CDR3 DNA reads TGTGCCAGCAGCCGGGACAGGGGGGTAATGAACACTGAAGCTTTCTTT. Supplemented by reference TRBV11-2 and TRBJ1-1, the full variable domain reads EAGVAQSPRYKIIEKRQSVAFWCNPISGHATLYWYQQILGQGPKLLIQFQNNGVVDDSQLPKDRFSAERLKGVDSTLKIQPAKLEDSAVYLCASSRDRGVMNTEAFFGQGTRLTVV.

The chain uses TRBV7-3 and TRBJ1-6; D is uncertain. Germline assignment: CDR1 SGHTA and CDR2 FQGTGA. The V end was cut by 4 bases, the J end by 8 bases, with 9 bases between. The CDR3 consists of 13 residues. This CDR3 reads CASSSRNDSPLHF. For the CDR3, the DNA is TGTGCCAGCAGCTCGAGGAATGATTCACCCCTCCACTTT.

There are a few counts of this clone. The rearrangement links TRBV3-1 (or the pseudogene TRBV3-2) to TRBJ1-1, with a weak D call TRBD1 (5 bases). The germline CDR1 and CDR2 sequences are LGHDT and YNNKEL (reference sequence). The CDR3 spans 14 residues. Trimming stripped 0 bases from V and 11 bases from J, with 16 bases between. The CDR3: CASSQDIQGRLAFF. The CDR3 DNA reads TGTGCCAGCAGCCAAGACATCCAGGGTCGGTTGGCTTTCTTT.

The V call is TRBV7-8, the J call TRBJ2-1; 8 nucleotides agree with TRBD2. Looked up from germline, CDR1 is SGHVS and CDR2 is FQNEAQ. V dropped 5 bases and J dropped 6; count of bases not matched to a gene: 9. The CDR3 consists of 15 residues. CDR3 residues: CASSRSGTRGNEQFF. In DNA, the CDR3 is TGTGCCAGCAGCCGGAGCGGGACTAGAGGCAATGAGCAGTTCTTC.

The chain joins TRBV4-2 to TRBJ2-5, with D possibly being TRBD2 (6 bases). Trimming took off 1 base at V and 1 base at J, with 10 bases between the two ends. Germline assignment: CDR1 LGHNA and CDR2 YNFKEQ. The CDR3 sequence is 15 residues long. The CDR3 DNA reads as TGTGCCAGCAGCCAAGGTCCGGGACTCCAAGAGACCCAGTACTTC. Amino acid sequence: CASSQGPGLQETQYF.

The V gene is TRBV28, the J gene TRBJ2-7, with D possibly matching TRBD2 (5 bases). This CDR3 spans 11 amino acids. V was clipped by 7 bases and J by 4 bases, with 8 bases between them. Germline lookup yields CDR1 MDHEN and CDR2 SYDVKM. The CDR3 DNA follows: TGTGCCAGCACCCGAGGGTACGAGCAGTACGTC. Protein product: CASTRGYEQYV.

CDR3 in amino acids: CASSVGAPEQFF. In DNA form, the CDR3 reads TGTGCCAGCAGTGTAGGAGCCCCCGAGCAGTTCTTC. This rearrangement joins TRBV28 to TRBJ2-1; D gene uncertain. The V end was cut by 5 bases, the J end by 10 bases, with 12 bases between. The CDR3 runs to 12 residues. Looked up from germline, CDR1 is MDHEN and CDR2 is SYDVKM.

The genes are TRBV12-3 or TRBV12-4 and TRBJ1-6; the D gene is possibly TRBD1 (5 bases). The ends were cut back, 2 bases at V and 8 bases at J, with 7 bases in the middle. The CDR3 runs to 13 residues. The DNA for the CDR3 is TGTGCCAGCAGTTTACGACAGCATTCACCCCTCCACTTT. Translation: CASSLRQHSPLHF.

The genes are TRBV18 and TRBJ1-1; maybe TRBD1 (5 bases). Between the trimmed V and J ends, which lost 3 bases and 5 bases, there was a span of 19 bases. The CDR3 totals 16 residues. Germline values: CDR1 KGHSH, CDR2 LQKENI. The CDR3: CASSPARRGRGTEAFF. DNA for the CDR3: TGTGCCAGCTCACCTGCTCGGCGGGGTCGGGGGACTGAAGCTTTCTTT.

V is TRBV3-1 (or the pseudogene TRBV3-2) and J is TRBJ1-2; D is perhaps TRBD1 (6 bases). This CDR3 is 14 amino acids long. Germline-derived CDR1 and CDR2 are LGHDT and YNNKEL (reference sequence). V was pared by 4 bases and J by 7 bases, with 16 bases between. CDR3 in DNA: TGTGCCAGCAGCCCATGGGGGGGCAGGACTGGCTACACCTTC. Residues: CASSPWGGRTGYTF.

The chain uses TRBV19 and TRBJ1-5; D perhaps matches TRBD1 (5 bases). V was clipped by 5 bases and J by 6 bases, with 17 bases between them. CDR3 length: 15 residues. Germline V gene lookup returns CDR1 LNHDA and CDR2 SQIVND (reference sequence). The DNA of the CDR3 is TGTGCCAGTAGTCTGCCCAGGGCGTATCGTCAGCCCCAGCATTTT. The encoded protein is CASSLPRAYRQPQHF. The full variable domain, in which reference TRBV19 and TRBJ1-5 provide the parts outside the CDR3, is DGGITQSPKYLFRKEGQNVTLSCEQNLNHDAMYWYRQDPGQGLRLIYYSQIVNDFQKGDIAEGYSVSREKKESFPLTVTSAQKNPTAFYLCASSLPRAYRQPQHFGDGTRLSIL.